This T cell receptor beta chain was retrieved from a study of blood T cell repertoires in COVID-19. Study-level information: PBMCs, B-cell-depleted T cells, or T cells provided the cDNA or gDNA that made up the material.

Methods used by the authors: Nucleated cell counts were estimated from reference gene primer amplification. This table comes from immunoSEQ multiplex PCR, and its TCRdb copy is limited to in-frame clones, with some not included. V, J and clone size derive from that table, while D and trimming were established from the DNA sequence. The table records around 40,000 clones, under 85% of them present only once. The CDR3 is 14 amino acids. CDR1 and CDR2 (germline): SGHTA, FQGNSA. V gave up 5 bases and J gave up 4 bases, with 14 bases separating them. The source of this sequence is a woman of 80 years or more with acute or convalescent COVID-19. The sample comprised peripheral blood. The chain carries TRBV7-2 and TRBJ2-5, with D possibly matching TRBD2 (5 bases). The CDR3 DNA follows: TGTGCCAGCAGCCCCTACCTCGGGGTAGAGACCCAGTACTTC. It codes for CASSPYLGVETQYF.